This TCR beta chain stems from a study of Graves' ophthalmopathy and Graves' hyperthyroidism. Unmatched junction bases numbered 13, after V lost 6 bases and J lost 6 bases. This CDR3 region has 15 residues. Germline values: CDR1 DFQATT, CDR2 SNEGSKA (reference sequence). RNA transcripts were the template, and TCR beta CDR3 regions were amplified from them. The workflow started with a first-round RT-PCR run with HTBI primers and then moved on to a second-round multiplex PCR. MiXCR, applied by TCRdb to the multiplex PCR reads, yields one record per CDR3 protein. This sample has 300,000 to 400,000 distinct CDR3 sequences; approximately 18% occur once, and the top ten carry about 2.4%. Participants with hyperthyroidism, aged 18 to 65, were newly diagnosed with under 2 months' duration. Clinical symptoms, serum thyroxine, TRAb, thyroid ultrasound and orbital computed tomography were relied on for diagnosis. As the starting material, around 9.1 ml of fresh peripheral blood yielded the PBMCs.

Study observations and caveats: A majority of expanded thyroid clonotypes exceeding 0.001 frequency were likewise present in blood.

Many counts were recorded for this clonotype. Its antigen is not identified. The specimen sequenced was peripheral blood. The chain has TRBV20-1 and TRBJ2-2, with 7 bases fitting TRBD1. The receptor was isolated from an adult woman with stable Graves' hyperthyroidism. CDR3 bases: TGCAGTGCCCCCCCTCGCGACAGGGCGGCCGGGGAGCTGTTTTTT. This codes for CSAPPRDRAAGELFF.